This TCR beta chain was identified in a study of blood T cell repertoires in COVID-19. Germline lookup yields CDR1 LNHDA and CDR2 SQIVND (reference sequence). This CDR3 is built from 15 residues. The ends were cut back, 3 bases at V and 0 bases at J, with 6 bases in the middle. Patients of the Seattle cohort, enrolled during active infection, were followed longitudinally. The table came from immunoSEQ multiplex PCR; TCRdb's copy has only in-frame clones and leaves some out. The sample has almost 400,000 clones, more than 70% seen once; the top ten hold 2.3%. This TCR derives from a woman aged 55-70 years with COVID-19, enrolled during active disease. The sequenced sample was peripheral blood. V and J are TRBV19 and TRBJ2-6; no reliable D call. In DNA, the CDR3 is TGTGCCAGTAGTATCCTGAGCTCTGGGGCCAACGTCCTGACTTTC. It yields the protein CASSILSSGANVLTF.